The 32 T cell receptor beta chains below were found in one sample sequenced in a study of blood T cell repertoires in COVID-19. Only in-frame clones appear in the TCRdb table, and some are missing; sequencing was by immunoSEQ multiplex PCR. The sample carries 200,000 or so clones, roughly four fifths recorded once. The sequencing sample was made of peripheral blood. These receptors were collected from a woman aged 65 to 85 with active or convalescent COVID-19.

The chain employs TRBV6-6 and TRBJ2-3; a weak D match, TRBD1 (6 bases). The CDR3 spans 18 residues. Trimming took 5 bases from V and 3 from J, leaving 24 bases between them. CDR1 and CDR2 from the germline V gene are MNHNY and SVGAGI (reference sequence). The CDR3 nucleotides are TGTGCCAGCAGTCCCCGCCCGGACAGCTTCCGGGTGACAGATACGCAGTATTTT. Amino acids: CASSPRPDSFRVTDTQYF.

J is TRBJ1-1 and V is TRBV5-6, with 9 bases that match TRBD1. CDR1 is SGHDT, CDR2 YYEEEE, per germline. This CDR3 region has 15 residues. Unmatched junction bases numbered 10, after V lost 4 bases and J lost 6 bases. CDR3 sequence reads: CASSSRDRVLAEAFF. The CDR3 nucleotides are TGTGCCAGCAGCAGCCGGGACAGGGTTTTGGCTGAAGCTTTCTTT.

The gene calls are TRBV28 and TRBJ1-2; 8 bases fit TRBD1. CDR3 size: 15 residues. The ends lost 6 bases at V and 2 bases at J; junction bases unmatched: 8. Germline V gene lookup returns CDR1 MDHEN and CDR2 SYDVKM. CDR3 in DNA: TGTGCCAGCAGCCTCGACAGGGGAGTAAACTATGGCTACACCTTC. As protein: CASSLDRGVNYGYTF.

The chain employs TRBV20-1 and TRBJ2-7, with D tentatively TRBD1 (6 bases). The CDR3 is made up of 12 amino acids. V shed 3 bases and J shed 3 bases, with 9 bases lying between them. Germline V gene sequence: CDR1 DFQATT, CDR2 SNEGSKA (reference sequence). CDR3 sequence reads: CSASKQGYEQYF. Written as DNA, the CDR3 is TGCAGTGCTAGTAAACAGGGCTACGAGCAGTACTTC.

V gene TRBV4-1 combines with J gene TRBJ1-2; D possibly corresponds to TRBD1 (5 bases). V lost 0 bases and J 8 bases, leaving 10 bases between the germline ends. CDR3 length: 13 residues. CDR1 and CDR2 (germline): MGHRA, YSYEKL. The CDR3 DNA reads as TGCGCCAGCAGCCAAGAAGGGGCGGGAGGCTACACCTTC. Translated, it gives CASSQEGAGGYTF.

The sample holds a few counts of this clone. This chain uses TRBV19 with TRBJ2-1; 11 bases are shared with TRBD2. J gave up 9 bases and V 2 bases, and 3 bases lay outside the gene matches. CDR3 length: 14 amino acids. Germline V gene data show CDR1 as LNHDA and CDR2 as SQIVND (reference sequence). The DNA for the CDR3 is TGTGCCAGTAGTATACTCACTAGCGGGAGTGAGCAGTTCTTC. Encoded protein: CASSILTSGSEQFF. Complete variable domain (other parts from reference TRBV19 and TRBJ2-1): DGGITQSPKYLFRKEGQNVTLSCEQNLNHDAMYWYRQDPGQGLRLIYYSQIVNDFQKGDIAEGYSVSREKKESFPLTVTSAQKNPTAFYLCASSILTSGSEQFFGPGTRLTVL.

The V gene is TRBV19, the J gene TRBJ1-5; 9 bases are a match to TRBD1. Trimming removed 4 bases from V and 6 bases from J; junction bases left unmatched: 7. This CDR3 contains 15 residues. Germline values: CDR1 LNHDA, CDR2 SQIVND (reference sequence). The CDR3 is CASSTGQGVSQPQHF. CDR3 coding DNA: TGTGCCAGTAGTACGGGACAGGGAGTGAGTCAGCCCCAGCATTTT.

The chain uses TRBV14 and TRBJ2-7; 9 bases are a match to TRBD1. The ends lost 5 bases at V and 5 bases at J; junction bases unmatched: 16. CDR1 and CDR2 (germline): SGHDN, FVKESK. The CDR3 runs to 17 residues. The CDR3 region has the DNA TGTGCCAGCAGCTCGAACCCGGGGACAGGGAGGCCCCACGAGCAGTACTTC. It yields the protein CASSSNPGTGRPHEQYF.

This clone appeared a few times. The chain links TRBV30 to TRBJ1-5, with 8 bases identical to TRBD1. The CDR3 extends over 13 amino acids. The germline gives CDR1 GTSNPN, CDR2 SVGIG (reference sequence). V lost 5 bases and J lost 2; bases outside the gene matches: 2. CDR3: CAWATGGNQPQHF. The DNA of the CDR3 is TGTGCCTGGGCGACAGGGGGCAATCAGCCCCAGCATTTT.

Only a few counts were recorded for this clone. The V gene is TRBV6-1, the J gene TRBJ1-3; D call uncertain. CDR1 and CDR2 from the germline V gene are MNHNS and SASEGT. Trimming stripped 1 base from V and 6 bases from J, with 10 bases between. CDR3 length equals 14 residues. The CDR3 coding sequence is TGTGCCAGCAGTGAAGGAGGGCCGCTAAACACCATATATTTT. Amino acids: CASSEGGPLNTIYF.

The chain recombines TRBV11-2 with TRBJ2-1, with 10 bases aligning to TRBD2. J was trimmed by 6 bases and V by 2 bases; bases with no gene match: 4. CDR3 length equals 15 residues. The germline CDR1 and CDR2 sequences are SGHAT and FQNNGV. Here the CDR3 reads CASSLSGRAGNEQFF. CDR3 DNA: TGTGCCAGCAGCTTAAGCGGGAGGGCCGGCAATGAGCAGTTCTTC.

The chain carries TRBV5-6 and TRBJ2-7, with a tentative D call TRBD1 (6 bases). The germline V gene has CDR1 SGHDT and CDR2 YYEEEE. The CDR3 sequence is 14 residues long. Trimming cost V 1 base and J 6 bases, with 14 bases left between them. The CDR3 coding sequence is TGTGCCAGCAGCTTGACGTCAGGGGTTAGCGAGCAGTACTTC. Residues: CASSLTSGVSEQYF.

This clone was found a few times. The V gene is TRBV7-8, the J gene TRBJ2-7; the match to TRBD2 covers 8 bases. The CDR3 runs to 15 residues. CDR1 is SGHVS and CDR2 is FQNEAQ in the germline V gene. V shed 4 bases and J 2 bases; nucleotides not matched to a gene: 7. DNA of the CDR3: TGTGCCAGCAGCTCCTTTAGCGGGAAGGCCTACGAGCAGTACTTC. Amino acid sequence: CASSSFSGKAYEQYF. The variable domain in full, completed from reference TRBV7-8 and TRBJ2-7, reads GAGVSQSPRYKVAKRGQDVALRCDPISGHVSLFWYQQALGQGPEFLTYFQNEAQLDKSGLPSDRFFAERPEGSVSTLKIQRTQQEDSAVYLCASSSFSGKAYEQYFGPGTRLTVT.

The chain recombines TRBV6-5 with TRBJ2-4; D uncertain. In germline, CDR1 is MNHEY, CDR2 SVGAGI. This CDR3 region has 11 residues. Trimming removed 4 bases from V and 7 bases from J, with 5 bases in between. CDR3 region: CASSSGNIQYF. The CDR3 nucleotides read TGTGCCAGCAGTTCCGGGAACATTCAGTACTTC.

The CDR3 sequence is CASSLVGSYNEQFF. In DNA, the CDR3 is TGTGCCAGCAGTTTGGTCGGTTCCTACAATGAGCAGTTCTTC. The chain couples TRBV28 to TRBJ2-1; D is uncertain. There are 14 residues in the CDR3. Germline assignment: CDR1 MDHEN and CDR2 SYDVKM. V lost 3 bases and J 1 base, leaving 7 bases between the germline ends.

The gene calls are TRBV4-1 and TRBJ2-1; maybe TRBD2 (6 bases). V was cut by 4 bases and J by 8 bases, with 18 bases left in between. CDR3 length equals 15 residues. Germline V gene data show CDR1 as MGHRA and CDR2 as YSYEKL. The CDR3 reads CASSPTGTVIYEQFF. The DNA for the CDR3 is TGCGCCAGCAGCCCTACCGGGACTGTAATCTATGAGCAGTTCTTC.

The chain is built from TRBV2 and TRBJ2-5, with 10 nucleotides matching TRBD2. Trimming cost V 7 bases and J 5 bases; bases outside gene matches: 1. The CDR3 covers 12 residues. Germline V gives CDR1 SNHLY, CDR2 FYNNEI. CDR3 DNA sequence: TGTGCCAGCATAGCGGGAGGCGAGACCCAGTACTTC. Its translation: CASIAGGETQYF.

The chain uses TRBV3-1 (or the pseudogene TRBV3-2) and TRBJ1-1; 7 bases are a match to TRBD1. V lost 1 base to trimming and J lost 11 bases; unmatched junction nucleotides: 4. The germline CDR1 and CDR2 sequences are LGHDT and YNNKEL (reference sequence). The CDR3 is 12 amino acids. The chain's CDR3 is CASSQVTGWAFF. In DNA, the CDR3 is TGTGCCAGCAGCCAAGTGACAGGGTGGGCTTTCTTT.

CDR3 DNA: TGCGCCAGCAGCCAAACGGGACAGGGCTTCTACGAGCAGTACTTC. Its protein is CASSQTGQGFYEQYF. The chain is built from TRBV4-1 and TRBJ2-7; 9 nucleotides agree with TRBD1. With V trimmed by 2 bases and J by 3 bases, 5 bases remained unmatched. The CDR3 contains 15 residues. Germline lookup yields CDR1 MGHRA and CDR2 YSYEKL.

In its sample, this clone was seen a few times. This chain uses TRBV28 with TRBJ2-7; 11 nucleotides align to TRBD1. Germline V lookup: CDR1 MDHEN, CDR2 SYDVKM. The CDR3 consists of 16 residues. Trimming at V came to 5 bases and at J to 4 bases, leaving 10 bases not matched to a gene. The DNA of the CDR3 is TGTGCCAGCAGTCCGCTATGGACAGGGGGCGGGTACGAGCAGTACTTC. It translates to CASSPLWTGGGYEQYF.

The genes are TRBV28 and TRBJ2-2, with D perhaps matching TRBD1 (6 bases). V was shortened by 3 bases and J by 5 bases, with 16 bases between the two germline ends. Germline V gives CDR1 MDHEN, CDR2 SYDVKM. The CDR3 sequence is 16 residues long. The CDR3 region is CASSLPGASGTGELFF. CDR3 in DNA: TGTGCCAGCAGTTTGCCAGGGGCAAGCGGAACCGGGGAGCTGTTTTTT.

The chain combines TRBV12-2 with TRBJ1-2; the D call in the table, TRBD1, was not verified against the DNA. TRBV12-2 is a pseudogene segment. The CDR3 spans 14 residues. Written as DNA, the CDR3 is TGTGCAAGTCGCTTAGCTGGGGGCAGCCATGGCTACACCTTC. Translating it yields CASRLAGGSHGYTF.

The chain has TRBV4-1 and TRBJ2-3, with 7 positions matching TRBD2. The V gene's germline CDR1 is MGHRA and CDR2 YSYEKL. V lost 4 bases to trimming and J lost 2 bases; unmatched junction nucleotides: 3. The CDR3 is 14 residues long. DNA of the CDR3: TGCGCCAGCAGCCTCGGGAGGACCACAGATACGCAGTATTTT. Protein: CASSLGRTTDTQYF.

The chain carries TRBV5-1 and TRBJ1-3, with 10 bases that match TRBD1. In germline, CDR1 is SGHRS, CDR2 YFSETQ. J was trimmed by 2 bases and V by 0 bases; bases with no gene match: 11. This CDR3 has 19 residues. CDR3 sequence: CASSLEKTGGLSAGNTIYF. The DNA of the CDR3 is TGCGCCAGCAGCTTGGAAAAGACAGGGGGCTTATCTGCTGGAAACACCATATATTTT.

The CDR3 protein is CASSQVGGLAGNEQFF. The CDR3 DNA reads as TGCGCCAGCAGCCAAGTTGGTGGACTAGCGGGAAATGAGCAGTTCTTC. The chain links TRBV4-1 to TRBJ2-1, with TRBD2 identical over 12 bases. The CDR3 is 16 amino acids. Germline values: CDR1 MGHRA, CDR2 YSYEKL. After removal of 1 base from V and 7 bases from J, the junction contained 5 bases not matched to a gene.

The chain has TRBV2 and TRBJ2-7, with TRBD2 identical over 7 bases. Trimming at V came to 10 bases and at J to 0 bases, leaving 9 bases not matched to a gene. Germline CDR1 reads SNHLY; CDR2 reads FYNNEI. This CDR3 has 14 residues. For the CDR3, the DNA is TGTGCCACCAGCGGGGACTCAGGCTCCTACGAGCAGTACTTC. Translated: CATSGDSGSYEQYF.

For the CDR3, the DNA is TGTGCCAGTAGCAACGGGGACAGGGGCAGGGAGCAGTACTTC. This sequence encodes CASSNGDRGREQYF. V and J are TRBV19 and TRBJ2-7, with 10 bases aligning to TRBD1. The germline CDR1 and CDR2 sequences are LNHDA and SQIVND (reference sequence). With V trimmed by 6 bases and J by 7 bases, 9 bases remained unmatched. This CDR3 comprises 14 residues.

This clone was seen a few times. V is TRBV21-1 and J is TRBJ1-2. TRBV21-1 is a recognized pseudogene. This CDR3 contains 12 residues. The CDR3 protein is CASSMGVERYTF. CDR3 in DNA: TGTGCCAGCAGCATGGGAGTCGAGCGCTACACCTTC.

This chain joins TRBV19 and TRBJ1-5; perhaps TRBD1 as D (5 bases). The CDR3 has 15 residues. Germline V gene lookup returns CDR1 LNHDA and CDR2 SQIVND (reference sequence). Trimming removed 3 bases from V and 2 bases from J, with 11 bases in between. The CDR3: CASSMYKGGNQPQHF. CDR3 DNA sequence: TGTGCCAGTAGTATGTATAAAGGGGGCAATCAGCCCCAGCATTTT.

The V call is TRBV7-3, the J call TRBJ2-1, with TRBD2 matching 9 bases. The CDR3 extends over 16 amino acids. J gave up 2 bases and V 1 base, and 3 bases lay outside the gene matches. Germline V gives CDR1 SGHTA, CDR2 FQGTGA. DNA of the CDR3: TGTGCCAGCAGCTTAATGGCGGGAGGGGCCTACAATGAGCAGTTCTTC. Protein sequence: CASSLMAGGAYNEQFF.

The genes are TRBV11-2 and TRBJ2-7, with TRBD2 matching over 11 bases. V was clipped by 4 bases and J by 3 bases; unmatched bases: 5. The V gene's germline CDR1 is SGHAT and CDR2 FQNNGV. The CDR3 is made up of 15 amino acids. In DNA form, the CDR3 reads TGTGCCAGCAGCTACGGGACTAGCGGAAACTACGAGCAGTACTTC. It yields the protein CASSYGTSGNYEQYF.

CDR3 in amino acids: CASSSGSSLSYNEQFF. The CDR3 DNA reads as TGTGCCAGCAGCTCTGGGTCTAGCCTCTCCTACAATGAGCAGTTCTTC. The V call is TRBV5-4, the J call TRBJ2-1, with a possible D match to TRBD2 (5 bases). CDR1 is SGHNT, CDR2 YYREEE, per germline (reference sequence). Trimming left V 3 bases short and J 0 bases short, with 13 bases between. CDR3 length: 16 residues. Variable domain in full (rest from reference TRBV5-4 and TRBJ2-1): ETGVTQSPTHLIKTRGQQVTLRCSSQSGHNTVSWYQQALGQGPQFIFQYYREEENGRGNFPPRFSGLQFPNYSSELNVNALELDDSALYLCASSSGSSLSYNEQFFGPGTRLTVL.